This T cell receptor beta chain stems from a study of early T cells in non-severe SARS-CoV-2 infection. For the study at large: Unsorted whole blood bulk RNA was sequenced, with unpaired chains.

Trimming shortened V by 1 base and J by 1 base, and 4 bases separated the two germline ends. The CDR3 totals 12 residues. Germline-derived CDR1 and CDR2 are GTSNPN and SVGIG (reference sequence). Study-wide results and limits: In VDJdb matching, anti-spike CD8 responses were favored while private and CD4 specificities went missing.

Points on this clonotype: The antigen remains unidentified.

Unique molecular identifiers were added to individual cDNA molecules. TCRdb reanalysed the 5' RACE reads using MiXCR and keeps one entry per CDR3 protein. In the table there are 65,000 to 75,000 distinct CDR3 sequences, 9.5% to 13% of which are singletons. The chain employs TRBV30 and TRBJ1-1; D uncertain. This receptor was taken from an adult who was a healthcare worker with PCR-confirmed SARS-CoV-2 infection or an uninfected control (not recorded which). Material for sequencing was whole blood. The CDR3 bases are TGTGCCTGGAGTGCCGGGAACACTGAAGCTTTCTTT. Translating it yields CAWSAGNTEAFF. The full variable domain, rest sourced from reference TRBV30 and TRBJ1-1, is SQTIHQWPATLVQPVGSPLSLECTVEGTSNPNLYWYRQAAGRGLQLLFYSVGIGQISSEVPQNLSASRPQDRQFILSSKKLLLSDSGFYLCAWSAGNTEAFFGQGTRLTVV.